This record covers a single T cell receptor (beta chain). What it binds is unknown. This sample was included in a study of shared clonotypes between healthy human individuals. As defined, naive CD8 cells were CD45RO-negative and positively selected for CCR7, with terminally differentiated effector memory CD45RA+ cells excluded. A 200 ng quantity of DNA, roughly 30,000 T cell genomes, went into the sorted-subset replicate PCRs. Under the authors' procedure: Junction-only sequences without quality scores were provided by ImmunoSEQ, so filtering was different. Profiling relied on immunoSEQ multiplex PCR, and the TCRdb table lists in-frame clones only, not all of them. D and trimming were read from the DNA, whereas the V and J calls and clone size are those reported in that table. The sample records about 800,000 clones, approximately 97% being singletons. Points from the study as a whole: Clonotype sharing among donors, it was expected, would be affected by sequencing depth. Compared with clonotypes that all four donors shared, non-shared clonotypes had lower generation probabilities.

The germline CDR1 and CDR2 sequences are SNHLY and FYNNEI. The CDR3 contains 10 residues. V shed 5 bases and J shed 12 bases, with 10 bases lying between them. The clonotype was recovered from a man aged 30 to 39 in good health. The V gene is TRBV2, the J gene TRBJ1-1, with D perhaps TRBD1 (6 bases). Sequenced: naive CD8+ T cells sorted from blood. The CDR3 DNA sequence: TGTGCCAGCAGTAATGACAGGTCTTTCTTT. It translates to CASSNDRSFF. The full variable domain, in which reference TRBV2 and TRBJ1-1 provide the parts outside the CDR3, is EPEVTQTPSHQVTQMGQEVILRCVPISNHLYFYWYRQILGQKVEFLVSFYNNEISEKSEIFDDQFSVERPDGSNFTLKIRSTKLEDSAMYFCASSNDRSFFGQGTRLTVV.